The clone carrying this T cell receptor (beta chain) was counted at least ten times. Its antigen remains unidentified. This beta chain came through as a stray read in a library set up for alpha chains, and its size says little. The sample originates from a study of spatial heterogeneity in lung cancer. Study information: More beta-chain than alpha-chain sequences were consistently detected. A unique TCR and UMI combination showed up more than ten times in raw reads, on average.

Germline V gene data show CDR1 as SGHRS and CDR2 as YFSETQ. V shed 1 base, J shed 2 bases, and the junction held 4 bases outside the gene matches. This CDR3 comprises 16 residues. TCRdb reprocessed the 5' RACE reads via MiXCR and lists one record per CDR3 protein. This table holds some 9,500 distinct CDR3 sequences, roughly an eighth found once. The study's findings and limits: Intratumoral expanded alpha and beta TCR counts were found to track tumor mutation counts.

As to time point: sample taken at primary tumor resection. Whole RNA, isolated from tumor, nontumor lung or frozen PBMC, was sequenced without prior sorting. The sequences come from lung tumor tissue, collected at surgery. V and J are TRBV5-1 and TRBJ2-5, with TRBD2 matching over 11 bases. The sequence derives from a male donor with early-stage non-small cell lung cancer. The CDR3: CASSLSLAGGQETQYF. CDR3 in DNA: TGCGCCAGCAGCTTGTCTCTAGCGGGGGGACAAGAGACCCAGTACTTC.